This passage covers 27 T cell receptor beta chains from one sample sequenced in a study of a mutant IDH1 vaccine in newly diagnosed glioma. Stated time point: week 35, safety follow-up. Vaccinated patients received 300 ug of mutant IDH1 20-mer peptide per dose, with topical imiquimod. Data came from immunoSEQ multiplex PCR; TCRdb stores just in-frame clones and leaves some out. The profile shows 53,000 or so clones, approximately 79% of them singletons. These receptors have no known antigen. The sequencing here drew on PBMCs, taken from a glioma patient whose treatment included an IDH1 peptide vaccine. The source is a man aged 35 to 55 with glioma.

The CDR3, as DNA: TGTGCCAGCAGCTCCTTTGCCCCTGGCCAGGTCTTCTCCTACGAGCAGTACTTC. Its protein product is CASSSFAPGQVFSYEQYF. The chain carries TRBV13 and TRBJ2-7; D is uncertain. This CDR3 spans 18 amino acids. Germline lookup yields CDR1 PRHDT and CDR2 FYEKMQ (reference sequence). Trimming pared 4 bases from V and 0 bases from J, leaving 22 bases between. The full variable domain, completed using reference TRBV13 and TRBJ2-7, is AAGVIQSPRHLIKEKRETATLKCYPIPRHDTVYWYQQGPGQDPQFLISFYEKMQSDKGSIPDRFSAQQFSDYHSELNMSSLELGDSALYFCASSSFAPGQVFSYEQYFGPGTRLTVT.

This chain uses TRBV27 with TRBJ2-3; maybe TRBD2 (5 bases). Trimming removed 2 bases from V and 1 base from J, with 7 bases in between. This CDR3 region has 14 residues. CDR1 is MNHEY and CDR2 is SMNVEV in the germline V gene (reference sequence). The DNA for the CDR3 is TGTGCCAGCAGTTTAGACGGGGGCACAGATACGCAGTATTTT. Translation: CASSLDGGTDTQYF.

The V and J genes are TRBV12-5 and TRBJ2-7; possibly TRBD2 for D (6 bases). The germline V gene encodes CDR1 LGHNT and CDR2 FRNRAP. The CDR3 spans 14 residues. The V and J ends lost 5 bases and 2 bases respectively, with 13 bases between them. The CDR3 bases are TGTGCTAGTGGTACAGAGCGGGCCACCTACGAGCAGTACTTC. Residues: CASGTERATYEQYF.

The genes are TRBV7-9 and TRBJ1-2; a possible D gene is TRBD1 (5 bases). The CDR3 covers 13 residues. Trimming cost V 5 bases and J 2 bases, with 9 bases left between them. CDR1 is SEHNR, CDR2 FQNEAQ, per germline (reference sequence). CDR3 sequence: CASSPQGNYGYTF. DNA of the CDR3: TGTGCCAGCAGCCCCCAGGGAAACTATGGCTACACCTTC.

V gene TRBV5-1 combines with J gene TRBJ2-3; D not resolved. V lost 1 base to trimming and J lost 3 bases, with 9 bases between them. Germline CDR1 SGHRS, CDR2 YFSETQ. This CDR3 is built from 14 residues. The CDR3 nucleotides read TGCGCCAGCAGCTTGATGATCCGAACAGATACGCAGTATTTT. This codes for CASSLMIRTDTQYF.

The V call is TRBV4-1, the J call TRBJ2-3; a weak D match, TRBD1 (5 bases). This CDR3 is built from 15 residues. Trimming removed 6 bases at V and 2 bases at J, with 15 bases between. Germline V gene sequence: CDR1 MGHRA, CDR2 YSYEKL. As DNA, the CDR3 is TGCGCCAGCAGACAGAGCGACAGACTCACAGATACGCAGTATTTT. Translating it yields CASRQSDRLTDTQYF.

The table lists this clone with a count of one. The V and J genes are TRBV11-2 and TRBJ1-2; 9 bases fit TRBD1. J lost 4 bases, V lost 0 bases, and 3 bases had no gene match. Germline V lookup: CDR1 SGHAT, CDR2 FQNNGV. The CDR3 loop spans 15 amino acids. CDR3 sequence (DNA): TGTGCCAGCAGCTTAGAACCGGGACAGGGCTATGGCTACACCTTC. It specifies CASSLEPGQGYGYTF.

In its sample, this clone was seen a few times. J is TRBJ1-1 and V is TRBV18, with D tentatively TRBD1 (5 bases). V lost 6 bases to trimming and J lost 4 bases, with 15 bases between them. CDR1 is KGHSH, CDR2 LQKENI, per germline. CDR3 size: 14 residues. CDR3 amino acids: CASSPRGEITEAFF. CDR3 coding DNA: TGTGCCAGCTCGCCTCGAGGGGAAATCACTGAAGCTTTCTTT.

The chain couples TRBV7-9 to TRBJ1-2; 7 bases line up with TRBD1. This CDR3 contains 17 residues. CDR1 is SEHNR, CDR2 FQNEAQ, per germline (reference sequence). The V and J ends lost 6 bases and 4 bases, in that order; junction bases with no gene match: 17. In DNA, the CDR3 is TGTGCCAGCAGATCGGGACTAACAGGGGCTGGACCCTATGGCTACACCTTC. Its translation is CASRSGLTGAGPYGYTF.

The gene calls are TRBV2 and TRBJ2-7, with TRBD2 as a possible D gene (6 bases). This CDR3 contains 13 residues. Trimming shortened V by 5 bases and J by 6 bases, and 14 bases separated the two germline ends. CDR1 is SNHLY, CDR2 FYNNEI, per germline. The CDR3 DNA sequence: TGTGCCAGCAGTAACCCAGGGAGGAGCGAGCAGTACTTC. Residues: CASSNPGRSEQYF.

This clone was observed a single time. CDR3 coding DNA: TGCGCCAGCAGCTATGGGGGAAGCACAGATACGCAGTATTTT. As protein: CASSYGGSTDTQYF. The chain joins TRBV5-1 to TRBJ2-3, with D possibly being TRBD1 or TRBD2 (5 bases each). The length of the CDR3 is 14 residues. Trimming stripped 3 bases from V and 0 bases from J, with 8 bases between. CDR1 and CDR2 from the germline V gene are SGHRS and YFSETQ.

The CDR3 bases are TGTGCCAGTACCGTAACCGGGACAGGGTTTTGGCCTGAAGCTTTCTTT. It translates to CASTVTGTGFWPEAFF. The chain joins TRBV19 to TRBJ1-1; 9 nucleotides agree with TRBD1. J was trimmed by 6 bases and V by 7 bases; bases with no gene match: 15. From germline, CDR1 is LNHDA and CDR2 SQIVND (reference sequence). This CDR3 is built from 16 residues.

The V call is TRBV7-9, the J call TRBJ2-3; the match to TRBD2 covers 7 bases. J lost 1 base, V lost 1 base, and 5 bases had no gene match. From germline, CDR1 is SEHNR and CDR2 FQNEAQ (reference sequence). The CDR3 has 16 amino acids. CDR3 residues: CASSLGGSGGTDTQYF. The CDR3 nucleotides are TGTGCCAGCAGCTTAGGGGGCAGCGGGGGCACAGATACGCAGTATTTT.

The CDR3 reads CASSGYQGSSYEQYF. Here the CDR3 DNA reads TGCGCCAGCAGCGGGTACCAGGGGAGCTCCTACGAGCAGTACTTC. The V call is TRBV5-1, the J call TRBJ2-7; tentative D call: TRBD1 (6 bases). Germline CDR1 SGHRS, CDR2 YFSETQ. This CDR3 has 15 amino acids. V lost 4 bases to trimming and J lost 0 bases, with 14 bases between them.

The chain joins TRBV29-1 to TRBJ1-2; 9 nucleotides line up with TRBD1. The CDR3 spans 11 residues. CDR1 is SQVTM and CDR2 is ANQGSEA in the germline V gene. Trimming removed 4 bases from V and 6 bases from J; junction bases left unmatched: 0. In nucleotides, the CDR3 is TGCAGCGTTGGGACAGGGGATGGCTACACCTTC. Its translation: CSVGTGDGYTF.

This chain joins TRBV5-4 and TRBJ2-1; D remains unclear. In germline, CDR1 is SGHNT, CDR2 YYREEE (reference sequence). The CDR3 consists of 12 residues. Trimming removed 0 bases from V and 7 bases from J, with 5 bases in between. The CDR3 here is CASSLAPNEQFF. The CDR3 DNA sequence: TGTGCCAGCAGCTTGGCCCCTAATGAGCAGTTCTTC.

The genes are TRBV27 and TRBJ1-6; the D gene is possibly TRBD1 (6 bases). Germline CDR1 reads MNHEY; CDR2 reads SMNVEV (reference sequence). This CDR3 comprises 17 residues. Trimming took 3 bases from V and 10 from J, leaving 22 bases between them. The CDR3 DNA sequence: TGTGCCAGCAGTTTTTATTTTTTGGGGGGCGCGGGATCACCCCTCCACTTT. Protein product: CASSFYFLGGAGSPLHF.

The chain combines TRBV6-1 with TRBJ2-2, with D possibly matching TRBD1 (5 bases). Per the germline V gene, CDR1 is MNHNS and CDR2 is SASEGT. V lost 1 base to trimming and J lost 3 bases, with 9 bases between them. CDR3 length equals 15 residues. The DNA of the CDR3 is TGTGCCAGCAGTGAAGGGACAACGGACACCGGGGAGCTGTTTTTT. Residues: CASSEGTTDTGELFF.

The J gene is TRBJ2-5, the V gene TRBV18; D gene uncertain. Germline values: CDR1 KGHSH, CDR2 LQKENI. Trimming stripped 3 bases from V and 5 bases from J, with 16 bases between. The CDR3 loop spans 15 amino acids. CDR3 loop: CASSPGGSPAETQYF. DNA for the CDR3: TGTGCCAGCTCACCTGGCGGCTCCCCGGCGGAGACCCAGTACTTC.

The V call is TRBV2, the J call TRBJ2-1; perhaps TRBD2 as D (6 bases). Germline-derived CDR1 and CDR2 are SNHLY and FYNNEI. The CDR3 is made up of 15 amino acids. V shed 7 bases and J shed 6 bases, with 19 bases lying between them. CDR3 residues: CASTSYTGVGNEQFF. The CDR3 DNA sequence: TGTGCCAGCACTTCTTACACGGGGGTTGGCAATGAGCAGTTCTTC.

The chain links TRBV4-1 to TRBJ2-7; D unclear. Trimming removed 0 bases at V and 4 bases at J, with 19 bases between. The CDR3 totals 17 residues. Germline assignment: CDR1 MGHRA and CDR2 YSYEKL. The CDR3 region is CASSQDWGYSLGYEQYF. The DNA for the CDR3 is TGCGCCAGCAGCCAAGATTGGGGTTACTCCCTGGGATACGAGCAGTACTTC.

This clone was seen a few times. The chain is built from TRBV7-7 and TRBJ2-2; 8 bases are shared with TRBD2. Germline values: CDR1 SSHAT, CDR2 FNYEAQ (reference sequence). The CDR3 totals 17 residues. The trim removed 1 base at V and 1 base at J, leaving 5 bases unmatched. The CDR3 reads CASSLESAGGNTGELFF. As DNA, the CDR3 is TGTGCCAGCAGCTTAGAGAGCGCGGGGGGGAACACCGGGGAGCTGTTTTTT.

V is TRBV18 and J is TRBJ2-5; 8 bases are shared with TRBD1. CDR3 size: 16 residues. Per germline, CDR1 KGHSH and CDR2 LQKENI. J lost 4 bases, V lost 5 bases, and 12 bases had no gene match. The CDR3 spells CASSDGTGWLRETQYF. CDR3 bases: TGTGCCAGCTCAGACGGGACAGGTTGGTTGAGAGAGACCCAGTACTTC.

The chain is built from TRBV19 and TRBJ1-2; 12 nucleotides agree with TRBD1. This CDR3 region has 17 residues. Trimming removed 4 bases from V and 2 bases from J; junction bases left unmatched: 8. Germline CDR1 reads LNHDA; CDR2 reads SQIVND (reference sequence). CDR3 bases: TGTGCCAGTAGTACCCTCCCGGGACAGGGGGCGAACTATGGCTACACCTTC. Amino acids: CASSTLPGQGANYGYTF.

This clone was counted a few times. The genes are TRBV9 and TRBJ2-5; 9 nucleotides agree with TRBD1. CDR1 and CDR2 from the germline V gene are SGDLS and YYNGEE. J was trimmed by 3 bases and V by 4 bases; bases with no gene match: 7. This CDR3 contains 15 residues. Here the CDR3 DNA reads TGTGCCAGCAGCCTCCCGGGACAGGGTAAAGAGACCCAGTACTTC. This gives the protein CASSLPGQGKETQYF.

The CDR3 spells CASSYRESYEQYF. CDR3 in DNA: TGTGCCAGCAGTTATAGGGAGTCCTACGAGCAGTACTTC. J is TRBJ2-7 and V is TRBV6-5, with D possibly matching TRBD2 (5 bases). The CDR3 is 13 residues long. The ends were cut back, 3 bases at V and 1 base at J, with 7 bases in the middle. CDR1 is MNHEY, CDR2 SVGAGI, per germline.

The rearrangement links TRBV5-6 to TRBJ1-3; D is undetermined. V was shortened by 3 bases and J by 0 bases, with 10 bases between the two germline ends. Germline lookup yields CDR1 SGHDT and CDR2 YYEEEE. The CDR3 runs 15 residues. The CDR3 DNA reads as TGTGCCAGCAGCTCGGACGGTAGCTCTGGAAACACCATATATTTT. Translation: CASSSDGSSGNTIYF.